The 18 T cell receptor beta chains below all came from one sample that was sequenced in a study of cytomegalovirus exposure and HLA in healthy donors. Some clones are missing from TCRdb's copy, which holds only in-frame ones; the method was immunoSEQ multiplex PCR. This sample carries almost 70,000 clones, 96% of them seen once, and the ten largest clones take 4.5%. The sequencing input was PBMCs. The receptors were gathered from a woman between 18 and 30 years old in good health and CMV-seropositive.

The chain uses TRBV9 and TRBJ2-7, with 7 bases lining up with TRBD2. V gave up 4 bases and J gave up 5 bases; unmatched junction bases: 12. CDR3 size: 15 residues. CDR1 is SGDLS and CDR2 is YYNGEE in the germline V gene. The CDR3 loop reads CASSLGGVSQNEQYF. CDR3 nucleotide sequence: TGTGCCAGCAGCCTTGGGGGGGTAAGTCAGAACGAGCAGTACTTC.

V gene TRBV5-4 combines with J gene TRBJ2-1; D is undetermined. This CDR3 has 12 residues. V lost 5 bases, J lost 9 bases, and 12 bases lay in between. Germline V CDR1 and CDR2: SGHNT, YYREEE (reference sequence). The CDR3 DNA reads as TGTGCCAGCAGTTACGCCTCCAGTGAGCAGTTCTTC. This codes for CASSYASSEQFF. Combining the CDR3 with reference TRBV5-4 and TRBJ2-1 gives the whole variable domain ETGVTQSPTHLIKTRGQQVTLRCSSQSGHNTVSWYQQALGQGPQFIFQYYREEENGRGNFPPRFSGLQFPNYSSELNVNALELDDSALYLCASSYASSEQFFGPGTRLTVL.

This chain connects TRBV6-6 to TRBJ2-1; 11 nucleotides agree with TRBD2. CDR3 length equals 16 residues. The trim removed 4 bases at V and 5 bases at J, leaving 7 bases unmatched. Germline CDR1 and CDR2: MNHNY and SVGAGI (reference sequence). CDR3: CASSSSLAGAHNEQFF. CDR3 nucleotide sequence: TGTGCCAGCAGTTCGTCACTAGCGGGAGCCCACAATGAGCAGTTCTTC.

The chain is built from TRBV6-1 and TRBJ2-1; 9 positions agree with TRBD2. The CDR3 runs 18 residues. Trimming at V came to 4 bases and at J to 0 bases, leaving 10 bases not matched to a gene. Germline lookup yields CDR1 MNHNS and CDR2 SASEGT. The CDR3 loop reads CASSAGAGGPSSYNEQFF. The DNA for the CDR3 is TGTGCCAGCAGTGCAGGAGCGGGAGGCCCTAGCTCCTACAATGAGCAGTTCTTC.

The chain carries TRBV5-1 and TRBJ2-4, with TRBD2 matching 7 bases. The germline gives CDR1 SGHRS, CDR2 YFSETQ. The CDR3 extends over 15 amino acids. Germline trimming cut 3 bases from V and 2 bases from J; bases unmatched to any gene: 5. CDR3 in amino acids: CASSSTGLSKNIQYF. Written as DNA, the CDR3 is TGCGCCAGCAGCTCAACGGGACTATCCAAAAACATTCAGTACTTC.

The chain employs TRBV7-6 and TRBJ2-5, with TRBD2 identical over 15 bases. V dropped 5 bases and J dropped 4; count of bases not matched to a gene: 14. Germline assignment: CDR1 SGHVS and CDR2 FNYEAQ. The CDR3 runs to 19 residues. The CDR3 sequence is CASSHSWTSGRARGETQYF. The CDR3 DNA follows: TGTGCCAGCAGCCACAGCTGGACTAGCGGGAGGGCCCGGGGAGAGACCCAGTACTTC.

This chain links TRBV29-1 with TRBJ1-1; 7 bases are shared with TRBD1. The CDR3 is 13 residues long. J gave up 4 bases and V 6 bases, and 8 bases lay outside the gene matches. Germline V lookup: CDR1 SQVTM, CDR2 ANQGSEA. CDR3 region: CSVEDRDSTEAFF. The CDR3 coding sequence is TGCAGCGTAGAGGACCGGGACAGCACTGAAGCTTTCTTT.

The rearrangement links TRBV28 to TRBJ1-1, with 7 bases matching TRBD1. CDR3 length: 15 residues. The trim removed 6 bases at V and 3 bases at J, leaving 10 bases unmatched. Germline V gene sequence: CDR1 MDHEN, CDR2 SYDVKM. The DNA of the CDR3 is TGTGCCAGCAGACAAGACCAGGGGGTTTACACTGAAGCTTTCTTT. Its translation is CASRQDQGVYTEAFF. Filled out from reference TRBV28 and TRBJ1-1, the complete variable domain reads DVKVTQSSRYLVKRTGEKVFLECVQDMDHENMFWYRQDPGLGLRLIYFSYDVKMKEKGDIPEGYSVSREKKERFSLILESASTNQTSMYLCASRQDQGVYTEAFFGQGTRLTVV.

The gene calls are TRBV29-1 and TRBJ2-5; 7 bases agree with TRBD1. V was pared by 5 bases and J by 1 base, with 7 bases of the junction left unmatched. Germline CDR1 reads SQVTM; CDR2 reads ANQGSEA. This CDR3 region has 14 residues. The CDR3 DNA sequence: TGCAGCGTTCAACTCGGGACAGCCCAAGAGACCCAGTACTTC. Amino acids: CSVQLGTAQETQYF.

In regard to this clone: Other nucleotide sequences from this sample produce the same CDR3. The J gene is TRBJ2-7, the V gene TRBV28; TRBD2 aligns across 8 bases. The V gene end was trimmed by 3 bases and the J gene end by 1 base; junction bases not matched to a gene: 8. Germline V gives CDR1 MDHEN, CDR2 SYDVKM. The CDR3 sequence is 16 residues long. The CDR3: CASSFTLAGLSYEQYF. The CDR3 region has the DNA TGTGCCAGCAGTTTTACTTTAGCGGGACTATCCTACGAGCAGTACTTC.

J is TRBJ1-2 and V is TRBV6-6; the D is unclear. V was cut by 0 bases and J by 2 bases, with 13 bases left in between. Germline CDR1 reads MNHNY; CDR2 reads SVGAGI (reference sequence). This CDR3 has 16 amino acids. CDR3 loop: CASSYSQVYDNYGYTF. The DNA for the CDR3 is TGTGCCAGCAGTTACTCGCAGGTGTATGACAACTATGGCTACACCTTC.

The chain links TRBV7-8 to TRBJ2-3, with D maybe TRBD2 (7 bases). Trimming took off 2 bases at V and 4 bases at J, with 16 bases between the two ends. The CDR3 totals 16 residues. Germline V CDR1 and CDR2: SGHVS, FQNEAQ. CDR3 residues: CASSLRGGAGSDTQYF. Written as DNA, the CDR3 is TGTGCCAGCAGCTTAAGGGGGGGAGCGGGATCAGATACGCAGTATTTT.

The chain joins TRBV6-5 to TRBJ2-7; perhaps D is TRBD1 or TRBD2 (5 bases each). V shed 4 bases and J shed 6 bases, with 19 bases lying between them. Germline V gene lookup returns CDR1 MNHEY and CDR2 SVGAGI. This CDR3 has 15 residues. This CDR3 reads CASSFSGQGVGEQYF. CDR3 sequence (DNA): TGTGCCAGCAGTTTCTCGGGGCAGGGCGTCGGCGAGCAGTACTTC.

The V gene is TRBV4-3, the J gene TRBJ2-7, with 7 bases identical to TRBD1. From germline, CDR1 is LGHNA and CDR2 YSLEER. This CDR3 region has 17 residues. The V segment lost 0 bases and the J segment 0 bases; nucleotides outside the gene matches: 8. The DNA of the CDR3 is TGCGCCAGCAGCCAAGATACAAGGACAGGCAGCTCCTACGAGCAGTACTTC. This translates into CASSQDTRTGSSYEQYF.

The genes are TRBV19 and TRBJ2-1; 8 bases map to TRBD2. Germline V gene data show CDR1 as LNHDA and CDR2 as SQIVND (reference sequence). CDR3 size: 15 residues. With V trimmed by 5 bases and J by 9 bases, 12 bases remained unmatched. The CDR3 DNA is TGTGCCAGTAGTTCACGTGTGGGGGCGGGGGGTGAGCAGTTCTTC. Its translation: CASSSRVGAGGEQFF.

The chain has TRBV2 and TRBJ2-7; tentatively, D is TRBD1 (5 bases). CDR1 and CDR2 (germline): SNHLY, FYNNEI. This CDR3 region has 13 residues. The ends were cut back, 3 bases at V and 4 bases at J, with 10 bases in the middle. The CDR3 nucleotides read TGTGCCAGCAGTGACAGGGTTGTATACGAGCAGTACTTC. Amino acids: CASSDRVVYEQYF.

About this clone: The junction shows a germline mismatch at one end, possibly a read error. The chain has TRBV14 and TRBJ2-7, with a tentative D call TRBD2 (5 bases). CDR1 SGHDN and CDR2 FVKESK come from the germline V gene. The CDR3 covers 15 residues. The CDR3: CASTQSGGPSYEQYF. In DNA, the CDR3 is TGTGCCAGCACCCAAAGCGGCGGGCCATCCTACGAGCAGTACTTC. Supplemented by reference TRBV14 and TRBJ2-7, the full variable domain reads EAGVTQFPSHSVIEKGQTVTLRCDPISGHDNLYWYRRVMGKEIKFLLHFVKESKQDESGMPNNRFLAERTGGTYSTLKVQPAELEDSGVYFCASTQSGGPSYEQYFGPGTRLTVT.

The chain has TRBV30 and TRBJ2-7; 8 bases align to TRBD1. CDR1 is GTSNPN and CDR2 is SVGIG in the germline V gene (reference sequence). Trimming at V came to 4 bases and at J to 1 base, leaving 6 bases not matched to a gene. This CDR3 is 14 amino acids long. The CDR3 DNA reads TGTGCCTGGATACGCAGGACAGGGTCCTACGAGCAGTACTTC. Its protein is CAWIRRTGSYEQYF. The whole variable domain, remainder taken from reference TRBV30 and TRBJ2-7, is SQTIHQWPATLVQPVGSPLSLECTVEGTSNPNLYWYRQAAGRGLQLLFYSVGIGQISSEVPQNLSASRPQDRQFILSSKKLLLSDSGFYLCAWIRRTGSYEQYFGPGTRLTVT.